A selection of T cell receptor beta chains follows, all from one sample in a study of blood T cell repertoires in COVID-19. The method was immunoSEQ multiplex PCR; TCRdb's version includes in-frame clones alone and lacks a portion of them. The table has tens of thousands of clones, approximately 80% seen once. Material: peripheral blood. These receptors originate from a human donor in a cohort sampled during active COVID-19. CDR3s include the opening cysteine and the closing phenylalanine or tryptophan. The D gene is left open where the match is weak. Rows give clone size only sometimes, using once, few, many, or a class for an expanded clone.

V: TRBV7-2
size: NA
J: TRBJ1-5
D: TRBD1
DNA: TGTGCCAGCAGCTGGGGGGCGACAGGGGGATATCAGCCCCAGCATTTT
CDR3: CASSWGATGGYQPQHF

V: TRBV3-1/TRBV3-2
size: NA
J: TRBJ2-7
D: NA
DNA: TGTGCCAGCAGCCAAGCCGCGGCCTACGAGCAGTACTTC
CDR3: CASSQAAAYEQYF

V: TRBV9
size: NA
J: TRBJ2-1
D: TRBD2
DNA: TGTGCCAGCAGCGTAGTGTCCAGCGGGGGAAACAATGAGCAGTTCTTC
CDR3: CASSVVSSGGNNEQFF

V: TRBV7-2
size: NA
J: TRBJ2-5
D: NA
DNA: TGTGCCAGCAGCCCACGACAGCAACAAGAGACCCAGTACTTC
CDR3: CASSPRQQQETQYF

V: TRBV5-1
size: few
J: TRBJ2-5
D: TRBD2
DNA: TGCGCCAGCAGGGAGCGGGAGCGGGAGACCCAGTACTTC
CDR3: CASRERERETQYF

V: TRBV6-1
size: NA
J: TRBJ1-3
D: NA
DNA: TGTGCCAGCAGTGGACAGGCAGGAATGTCTGGAAACACCATATATTTT
CDR3: CASSGQAGMSGNTIYF

V: TRBV4-1
size: once
J: TRBJ2-7
D: TRBD2
DNA: TGCGCCAGCAGCCAAGGGCGGGGGATGATCGACGAGCAGTACTTC
CDR3: CASSQGRGMIDEQYF

V: TRBV6-2/TRBV6-3
size: NA
J: TRBJ2-2
D: TRBD2
DNA: TGTGCCAGCAGTTACGCGGGAGAGACCGGGGAGCTGTTTTTT
CDR3: CASSYAGETGELFF

V: TRBV19
size: NA
J: TRBJ2-1
D: NA
DNA: TGTGCCAGTAGTATAGATGCGTACGCTGAGCAGTTCTTC
CDR3: CASSIDAYAEQFF

V: TRBV6-5
size: NA
J: TRBJ2-2
D: TRBD2
DNA: TGTGCCAGCAGTCCCGGGACTAGGGACACCGGGGAGCTGTTTTTT
CDR3: CASSPGTRDTGELFF

V: TRBV24-1
size: NA
J: TRBJ2-3
D: NA
DNA: TGTGCCACCAGTGATTCCACGGGGGAGAGGGGGCGACATACGCAGTATTTT
CDR3: CATSDSTGERGRHTQYF

V: TRBV11-2
size: NA
J: TRBJ2-3
D: TRBD2
DNA: TGTGCCAGCACACCGGGAGGCCCAGATACGCAGTATTTT
CDR3: CASTPGGPDTQYF

V: TRBV11-3
size: NA
J: TRBJ2-3
D: NA
DNA: TGTGCCAGCAGCTTAGACGGAGGAGCCCCTAGCACAGATACGCAGTATTTT
CDR3: CASSLDGGAPSTDTQYF

V: TRBV7-7
size: NA
J: TRBJ2-3
D: NA
DNA: TGTGCCAGCAGCCCCCCCCACAGGGTTGGGACAGATACGCAGTATTTT
CDR3: CASSPPHRVGTDTQYF

V: TRBV27
size: once
J: TRBJ2-2
D: TRBD1
DNA: TGTGCCAGCAAACGAGTCAGGGGGACCGGGGAGCTGTTTTTT
CDR3: CASKRVRGTGELFF

V: TRBV6-9
size: NA
J: TRBJ2-7
D: NA
DNA: TGTGCCAGCATCAACAGGGAAATCGGGTCCTACGAGCAGTACTTC
CDR3: CASINREIGSYEQYF

V: TRBV6-5
size: NA
J: TRBJ2-7
D: TRBD2
DNA: TGTGCCAGCAGAGCGGGACTAGCGGGCCCCTACGAGCAGTACTTC
CDR3: CASRAGLAGPYEQYF

V: TRBV19
size: NA
J: TRBJ1-5
D: TRBD1
DNA: TGTGCCAGTACCAAAGGACAGGGAGGACAGCCCCAGCATTTT
CDR3: CASTKGQGGQPQHF

V: TRBV7-8
size: NA
J: TRBJ1-5
D: TRBD1
DNA: TGTGCCAGCAGCATACAGGGGGCGGGAAATCAGCCCCAGCATTTT
CDR3: CASSIQGAGNQPQHF

V: TRBV18
size: NA
J: TRBJ2-3
D: NA
DNA: TGTGCCAGCTCACGATCCGGGACATGGACCACAGATACGCAGTATTTT
CDR3: CASSRSGTWTTDTQYF

V: TRBV11-2
size: NA
J: TRBJ2-3
D: NA
DNA: TGTGCCAGCAGCAAAACTAGTTCGGATACGCAGTATTTT
CDR3: CASSKTSSDTQYF

V: TRBV6-5
size: NA
J: TRBJ1-1
D: NA
DNA: TGTGCCAGCAGATTTACAGGGCGGGTTACTGAAGCTTTCTTT
CDR3: CASRFTGRVTEAFF

V: TRBV15
size: NA
J: TRBJ2-1
D: TRBD2
DNA: TGTGCCACCAGCAGAGATAAGGCGGGAGGAAAGAATGAGCAGTTCTTC
CDR3: CATSRDKAGGKNEQFF

V: TRBV23-1
size: NA
J: TRBJ2-5
D: TRBD2
DNA: TGCGCCAGCAGTCCCCCGTCGGGGGTTAGCGGGGATCAGCAAGAGACCCAGTACTTC
CDR3: CASSPPSGVSGDQQETQYF

V: TRBV25-1
size: once
J: TRBJ2-1
D: TRBD2
DNA: TGTGCCAGCGCCCCCGGACTAGCTTCCTACAATGAGCAGTTCTTC
CDR3: CASAPGLASYNEQFF

V: TRBV6-2/TRBV6-3
size: NA
J: TRBJ1-5
D: NA
DNA: TGTGCCAGCAGTCCACTCAGGCAGGGCCGCGATCAGCCCCAGCATTTT
CDR3: CASSPLRQGRDQPQHF

V: TRBV12-3/TRBV12-4
size: NA
J: TRBJ2-1
D: NA
DNA: TGTGCCAGCAACAGGGTCATTGGCAATGAGCAGTTCTTC
CDR3: CASNRVIGNEQFF

V: TRBV6-2/TRBV6-3
size: NA
J: TRBJ1-1
D: NA
DNA: TGTGCCAGCAGTAACATGGGGAGAGGTCGAGCTTTCTTT
CDR3: CASSNMGRGRAFF

V: TRBV27
size: NA
J: TRBJ2-1
D: TRBD2
DNA: TGTGCCAGTTTCCCGGGACTAGCGGGGTCCAGCTCCTACAATGAGCAGTTCTTC
CDR3: CASFPGLAGSSSYNEQFF

V: TRBV5-1
size: NA
J: TRBJ2-3
D: NA
DNA: TGCGCCAGCAGCCAGGGCACTAGCACAGATACGCAGTATTTT
CDR3: CASSQGTSTDTQYF

V: TRBV4-2
size: NA
J: TRBJ2-3
D: TRBD2
DNA: TGTGCCAGCAGCCTTTCCTTACCCGGACTAGCGGGGGGATCTAGCACAGATACGCAGTATTTT
CDR3: CASSLSLPGLAGGSSTDTQYF

V: TRBV19
size: medium-sized
J: TRBJ1-2
D: NA
DNA: TGTGCCAGTAGTAAACAGGGTTTAAGGGACTATGGCTACACCTTC
CDR3: CASSKQGLRDYGYTF

V: TRBV19
size: NA
J: TRBJ1-5
D: NA
DNA: TGTGCCAGTTCACAGGTAAATAGCAATCAGCCCCAGCATTTT
CDR3: CASSQVNSNQPQHF

V: TRBV28
size: few
J: TRBJ1-6
D: TRBD1
DNA: TGTGCCCACGCGAGGACAGGGAGGGGGTCACCCCTCCACTTT
CDR3: CAHARTGRGSPLHF

V: TRBV4-1
size: NA
J: TRBJ1-1
D: NA
DNA: TGCGCCAGCAGCCAGCTTTCAGGGGTATTCACTGAAGCTTTCTTT
CDR3: CASSQLSGVFTEAFF

V: TRBV2
size: NA
J: TRBJ1-5
D: NA
DNA: TGTGCCAGCAGTAAGAGTGACAGAGTTAATCAGCCCCAGCATTTT
CDR3: CASSKSDRVNQPQHF

V: TRBV18
size: NA
J: TRBJ1-1
D: NA
DNA: TGTGCCAGCTCACCGGGGCTTGGAACTGAAGCTTTCTTT
CDR3: CASSPGLGTEAFF

V: TRBV18
size: NA
J: TRBJ1-5
D: NA
DNA: TGTGCCAGCTCACCAGGCGGAATATATAGCAATCAGCCCCAGCATTTT
CDR3: CASSPGGIYSNQPQHF

V: TRBV6-1
size: once
J: TRBJ2-1
D: NA
DNA: TGTGCCAGCAGCCCGCGGGCGACCAATGAGCAGTTCTTC
CDR3: CASSPRATNEQFF

V: TRBV7-9
size: NA
J: TRBJ2-7
D: NA
DNA: TGTGCCAGCAGCGCCAACTTCGACAGAAACGGCGAGCAGTACTTC
CDR3: CASSANFDRNGEQYF

V: TRBV20-1
size: NA
J: TRBJ2-3
D: NA
DNA: TGCAGTGCTAGTGGTGGCAGATGGAGCACAGATACGCAGTATTTT
CDR3: CSASGGRWSTDTQYF